This T cell receptor beta chain appears in the sequencing data of a study of blood T cells in healthy people across ages. This CDR3 comprises 15 residues. Trimming took 0 bases from V and 3 from J, leaving 10 bases between them. CDR1 and CDR2 (germline): SGHKS, YYEKEE (reference sequence). Then a second PCR, running roughly 7 to 11 cycles, was carried out with a sample-barcoded 5' primer and a J-beta primer mix. TCRdb reanalysed the 5' RACE reads using MiXCR and keeps one entry per CDR3 protein. The table lists about 540,000 distinct CDR3 sequences, around 24% of them singletons. The same data also went into a second study, on T cells of mothers and their children.

The receptor was derived from a boy aged 5-17 years in good health. The V and J genes are TRBV5-5 and TRBJ1-5; no firm D call. The sample taken for sequencing was blood. The CDR3 DNA is TGTGCCAGCAGCTTGGTTTGGGGTGTCAATCAGCCCCAGCATTTT. It yields the protein CASSLVWGVNQPQHF.